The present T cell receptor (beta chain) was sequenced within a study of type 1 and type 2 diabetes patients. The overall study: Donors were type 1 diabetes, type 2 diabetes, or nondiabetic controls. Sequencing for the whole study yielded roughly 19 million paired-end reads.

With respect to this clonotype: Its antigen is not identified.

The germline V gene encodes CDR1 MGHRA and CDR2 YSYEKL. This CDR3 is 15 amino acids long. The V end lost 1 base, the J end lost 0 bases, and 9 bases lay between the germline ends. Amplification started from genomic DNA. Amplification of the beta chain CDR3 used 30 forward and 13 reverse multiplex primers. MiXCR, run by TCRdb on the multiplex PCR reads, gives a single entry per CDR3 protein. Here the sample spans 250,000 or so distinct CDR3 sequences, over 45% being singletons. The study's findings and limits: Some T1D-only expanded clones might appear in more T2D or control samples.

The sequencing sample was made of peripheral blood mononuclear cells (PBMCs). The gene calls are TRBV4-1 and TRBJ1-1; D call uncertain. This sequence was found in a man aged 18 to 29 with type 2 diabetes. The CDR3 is CASSQAGSMNTEAFF. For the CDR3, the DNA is TGCGCCAGCAGCCAAGCGGGCAGCATGAACACTGAAGCTTTCTTT.